Below, 9 T cell receptor beta chains from the same sample are listed, as sequenced in a study of cytomegalovirus exposure and HLA in healthy donors. The PCR employed 60 Vbeta primers together with 13 Jbeta primers. Profiling relied on immunoSEQ multiplex PCR, and the TCRdb table lists in-frame clones only, not all of them. The table lists about 130,000 clones, about 81% of them singletons. The sequencing input was PBMCs. The receptor source for this set is a middle-aged woman in good health and CMV-seropositive.

V is TRBV19 and J is TRBJ2-7, with D possibly matching TRBD1 (6 bases). The germline V gene has CDR1 LNHDA and CDR2 SQIVND (reference sequence). The CDR3 covers 13 residues. V was clipped by 2 bases and J by 4 bases, with 9 bases between them. The CDR3 sequence is CASSIQGPYEQYF. In DNA form, the CDR3 reads TGTGCCAGTAGTATACAGGGGCCATACGAGCAGTACTTC.

Only a few counts were recorded for this clone. The chain joins TRBV29-1 to TRBJ1-2, with TRBD1 matching over 9 bases. CDR1 SQVTM and CDR2 ANQGSEA come from the germline V gene. The CDR3 totals 15 residues. V gave up 6 bases and J gave up 0 bases; unmatched junction bases: 8. The CDR3 sequence: CSVDRGIAANYGYTF. The CDR3, as DNA: TGCAGCGTGGACAGGGGCATTGCTGCTAACTATGGCTACACCTTC.

The chain combines TRBV6-1 with TRBJ1-2; a weak D match, TRBD1 (6 bases). V was pared by 0 bases and J by 4 bases, with 9 bases between. The CDR3 is made up of 14 amino acids. CDR1 is MNHNS, CDR2 SASEGT, per germline. This chain's CDR3 is CASSEAGAGYGYTF. The CDR3 DNA follows: TGTGCCAGCAGTGAAGCGGGGGCTGGCTATGGCTACACCTTC.

This chain links TRBV28 with TRBJ2-5; unclear D gene. The CDR3 spans 11 residues. The ends were cut back, 7 bases at V and 5 bases at J, with 8 bases in the middle. Per the germline V gene, CDR1 is MDHEN and CDR2 is SYDVKM. This CDR3 is CASMAGETQYF. In nucleotides, the CDR3 is TGTGCCAGCATGGCCGGGGAGACCCAGTACTTC.

The genes are TRBV9 and TRBJ2-4; D gene unclear. The germline V and J ends were trimmed by 0 bases and 8 bases, with 12 bases remaining between them. The CDR3 is 14 amino acids. Per germline, CDR1 SGDLS and CDR2 YYNGEE. The CDR3 region has the DNA TGTGCCAGCAGCGTAGAGGTGAGAGGAGACATTCAGTACTTC. Residues: CASSVEVRGDIQYF.

This clone was observed a handful of times. The chain combines TRBV10-1 with TRBJ1-1; D ambiguous. V lost 3 bases, J lost 1 base, and 15 bases lay in between. Germline lookup yields CDR1 WNHNN and CDR2 SYGVQD (reference sequence). The CDR3 is 16 amino acids. The CDR3 here is CASSESLGGPNTEAFF. The CDR3 region has the DNA TGCGCCAGCAGTGAAAGTTTGGGCGGGCCGAACACTGAAGCTTTCTTT.

This clone has a single count. This chain joins TRBV2 and TRBJ2-5, with D perhaps matching TRBD1 (5 bases). The V and J ends lost 4 bases and 3 bases respectively, with 12 bases between them. The CDR3 is 14 residues long. Germline CDR1 reads SNHLY; CDR2 reads FYNNEI. CDR3 loop: CASSVRADKETQYF. DNA for the CDR3: TGTGCCAGCAGTGTTCGCGCGGACAAAGAGACCCAGTACTTC.

The V gene is TRBV7-9, the J gene TRBJ1-1, with D perhaps TRBD1 (6 bases). The CDR3 loop spans 16 amino acids. V was pared by 5 bases and J by 3 bases, with 19 bases between. Germline V lookup: CDR1 SEHNR, CDR2 FQNEAQ (reference sequence). The CDR3 region has the DNA TGTGCCAGCAGCGCCGAGGGACACCCACGGCACACTGAAGCTTTCTTT. This sequence encodes CASSAEGHPRHTEAFF.

The chain recombines TRBV10-2 with TRBJ1-2; no firm D call. The CDR3 has 13 residues. Trimming shortened V by 7 bases and J by 6 bases, and 15 bases separated the two germline ends. Germline V gene data show CDR1 as WSHSY and CDR2 as SAAADI. The CDR3 loop is CASTSGKRDGYTF. As DNA, the CDR3 is TGCGCCAGCACTAGCGGAAAGAGGGATGGCTACACCTTC.